This T cell receptor beta chain was sequenced during a study of STAT5B mutations in CD4+ large granular lymphocyte leukemia. Study-wide results and limits: Patient CD4-sorted repertoires stayed more clonal than healthy ones after leukemic-clone removal. Top patient clones used TRBV06 genes more often: 8/27 versus 2/35 in controls. Approximately 25% of private leukemic clonotypes occurred rarely in other patients' non-leukemic repertoires.

For this clone: What it recognizes is unknown.

The assay was run at survey level. Data came from immunoSEQ multiplex PCR; TCRdb stores just in-frame clones and leaves some out. Counted here are fewer than 50,000 clones, roughly 80% occurring once; the ten biggest clones make up about 0.33%. V lost 5 bases to trimming and J lost 0 bases; unmatched junction nucleotides: 4. The V gene's germline CDR1 is SNHLY and CDR2 FYNNEI. This CDR3 is 16 amino acids long. The TCR was taken from a human donor in good health. Material for sequencing was CD4+ T cells from blood buffy coats. The chain uses TRBV2 and TRBJ1-6; TRBD1 matches 7 bases. Here the CDR3 reads CASSWEGASYNSPLHF. DNA for the CDR3: TGTGCCAGCAGTTGGGAGGGGGCCTCCTATAATTCACCCCTCCACTTT.